This T cell receptor beta chain was identified in a study of blood T cell repertoires in COVID-19. On the study more broadly: Sites in the United States, Italy and Spain provided acute and convalescent COVID-19 samples. Sources were T cells, B-cell-depleted T cells, or PBMCs; the material itself was cDNA or gDNA.

Under the authors' procedure: Amplification from reference gene primers served as the basis for estimated nucleated cell counts. Sequencing used immunoSEQ multiplex PCR; TCRdb keeps in-frame clones, though not all of them. The V and J calls and clone size are taken from that table; D and trimming were inferred from the DNA. This table has roughly 250,000 clones, 70% to 90% appearing once. The CDR3 is made up of 19 amino acids. The germline gives CDR1 SEHNR, CDR2 FQNEAQ (reference sequence). V shed 2 bases and J shed 0 bases, with 20 bases lying between them. The sample consisted of peripheral blood. This clonotype was sampled from a man in his forties with acute or convalescent COVID-19. The chain combines TRBV7-9 with TRBJ2-1; the D gene is possibly TRBD2 (6 bases). For the CDR3, the DNA is TGTGCCAGCAGCTTAAACCTTCGGGGCGGGGCTCCCTCCTACAATGAGCAGTTCTTC. It translates to CASSLNLRGGAPSYNEQFF.